This T cell receptor (beta chain) was sequenced in a study of CD8 T cells in ankylosing spondylitis. Turning to this clonotype: What it binds is not known.

Study-wide findings and caveats: Among TCR beta sequences, a motif of fewer than 10 highly homologous variants appeared characteristic of ankylosing spondylitis blood. Disease-linked clones bore a CD8+ phenotype, appearing relatively rarely in peripheral blood. Matched synovial fluid from ankylosing spondylitis patients was reported to be enriched for disease-linked clones. Certain motif variants had earlier appeared in reactive arthritis synovial fluid and blood.

5'-RACE, quantitative and with molecular barcodes, yielded the TCR beta libraries. TCRdb reprocessed the 5' RACE reads with MiXCR, giving one entry per CDR3 protein. Here the sample spans some 800,000 distinct CDR3 sequences, over 9.5% being singletons. Sequenced material: blood, either unsorted or a sorted T cell fraction (not recorded which). This clonotype originated in a male donor with ankylosing spondylitis.

The CDR3 region has the DNA TGCAGTGCTAGAGCTGGACAGATGAACACTGAAGCTTTCTTT. This sequence encodes CSARAGQMNTEAFF. The rearrangement uses TRBV20-1 and TRBJ1-1, with a tentative D call TRBD1 (6 bases). CDR1 is DFQATT, CDR2 SNEGSKA, per germline (reference sequence). The CDR3 extends over 14 amino acids. V shed 1 base and J shed 0 bases, with 9 bases lying between them.